This entry features one T cell receptor beta chain sequence. This receptor's antigen is unknown. The data were obtained in a study of CXCR3-negative and CXCR3-positive naive CD8 T cells (dated by TCRdb to between 2019 and 2020). Describing the broader study: About 150 million TRB reads were obtained in total, roughly 1.5 +/- 0.3 million reads per library. Diversity and physicochemical repertoire analyses covered over 10 donors pooled from two independent experiments. For the TRBV-TRBJ cluster analysis, the naive subsets came from roughly 5 donors, while the memory cells came from 3 donors. Points the paper makes about the study in general: Within the same donor, TRBV-TRBJ usage looked similar between naive CXCR3-negative and CXCR3-positive cells, but memory cells had distinct patterns. Freshly isolated PBMCs were used for most assays because CXCR3 expression partially decreased after cryopreservation. TRB CDR3s from CXCR3-positive naive cells showed higher hydrophobicity (lower Kidera factor 4), lower energy, and higher strength and volume indices than CXCR3-negative naive cells. Because surface CD5, which is linked to self-reactivity in mice, was comparable between the naive subsets, TCR interaction strength was also inferred from the physicochemical properties of TRB CDR3s. Comparably high repertoire diversity was found in both naive subsets, whereas much lower repertoire diversity was found in memory CD8+ T cells.

The germline V gene encodes CDR1 ENHRY and CDR2 SYGVKD. From cysteine to phenylalanine, the CDR3 is 17 amino acids long. DNA was not recorded. For every CD8+ T cell subset, 300,000 cells were flow-sorted straight into RLT lysis buffer, and each subset was sorted in triplicate. To keep memory contaminants out, a stringent definition of naive CD8+ T cells was applied: CD45RO-CCR7+CD27+CD95-. Peripheral blood mononuclear cells were isolated from buffy coats by standard density gradient centrifugation. Naive CXCR3-negative and CXCR3-positive CD8+ T cells were flow-sorted using a FACSAria III. Total RNA was extracted from sorted cells using an RNeasy Mini Kit. For sequencing, a NextSeq 550 was employed. The Human TCR Profiling Kit (MiLaboratory) was used to prepare UMI-labeled 5' RACE TRB cDNA libraries. cDNA synthesis used the entire amount of extracted RNA, and PCR amplification then used the entire amount of cDNA produced. The libraries were made side by side, with each library going through the same number of PCR cycles. The source study handled its data this way. MIGEC and MiXCR extracted about 53,000 +/- 10,000 unique UMI-labeled TRB cDNA molecules per library, requiring at least two reads per UMI. Each library averaged about 40,000 +/- 10,000 functional in-frame TRB CDR3 nucleotide clonotypes without stop codons. After downsampling to 5000 UMI-labeled TRB molecules per sample, diversity metrics such as normalized Shannon-Wiener and Chao1 were calculated in VDJtools. VDJtools was used to calculate clonotype-size-weighted physicochemical properties of the central five CDR3 residues, namely interaction energy, strength, volume and Kidera factor 4. TCRdb reanalyzed the reads, keeping one entry per CDR3 protein sequence and omitting DNA. These V and J calls originate from TCRdb's pipeline instead of the authors' own analysis. This sample's table has entries for 150,000 to 180,000 distinct CDR3 sequences. The top ten hold 0.45% to 0.55% of the sample.

Recombination linked TRBV10-3 to TRBJ2-3. This TCR came from a human donor in good health. Some clones in this sample may be carry-over from other donors' samples. Sequencing was performed on naive CXCR3+ CD8+ T cells from blood. The cell subset or site label of this sample denotes: CD45RO-CCR7+CD27+CD95- naive CD8+ T cells expressing CXCR3 (TNR3+). The CDR3 has the sequence CAISGGQTPTSTDTQYF.